This TCR beta chain emerged from a study of blood T cell repertoires in COVID-19. Study context: Sources were T cells, B-cell-depleted T cells, or PBMCs; the material itself was cDNA or gDNA.

Seattle researchers signed up patients amid active infection and tracked them longitudinally. The germline gives CDR1 LNHDA, CDR2 SQIVND (reference sequence). This CDR3 is 15 amino acids long. The V segment lost 5 bases and the J segment 4 bases; nucleotides outside the gene matches: 7. The protocol was immunoSEQ multiplex PCR, while the TCRdb copy is restricted to in-frame clones and leaves out a portion. The data contain about 340,000 clones, over 80% of them singletons. This sequence was found in a woman between 50 and 59 years old with COVID-19, enrolled during active disease. The specimen was peripheral blood. This chain uses TRBV19 with TRBJ1-3; 8 nucleotides line up with TRBD1. The CDR3 sequence is CASSPRTGLGNTIYF. The CDR3 DNA sequence: TGTGCCAGTAGTCCCCGGACAGGGCTAGGAAACACCATATATTTT.